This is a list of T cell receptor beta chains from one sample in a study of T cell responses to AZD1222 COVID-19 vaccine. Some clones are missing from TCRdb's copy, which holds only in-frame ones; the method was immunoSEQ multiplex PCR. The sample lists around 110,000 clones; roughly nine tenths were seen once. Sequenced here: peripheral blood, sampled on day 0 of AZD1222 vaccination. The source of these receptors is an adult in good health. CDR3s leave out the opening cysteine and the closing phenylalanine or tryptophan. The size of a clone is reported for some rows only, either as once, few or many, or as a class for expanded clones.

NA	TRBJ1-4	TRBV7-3	ASSQGPDEKLF
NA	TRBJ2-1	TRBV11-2	ASSLGLAGFLGEQF
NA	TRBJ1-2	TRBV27	ASGTGGRYGYT
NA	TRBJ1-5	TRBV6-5	ASSYSGQGSQPQH
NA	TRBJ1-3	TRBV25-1	ASSESGVSFGNTIY
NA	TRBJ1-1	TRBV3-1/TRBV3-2	ASSPRDGPQGGAF
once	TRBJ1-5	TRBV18	ASSPLSGNQPQH
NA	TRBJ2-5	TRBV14	ASSRTGQFETQY
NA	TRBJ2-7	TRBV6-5	ASSPTGTEQY
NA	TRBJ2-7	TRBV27	ASSPMTSGYEQY
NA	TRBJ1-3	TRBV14	ASSQAGASGNTIY
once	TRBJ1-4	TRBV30	AWKRGRYEKLF
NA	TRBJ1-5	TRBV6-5	ASRGQTSNQPQH
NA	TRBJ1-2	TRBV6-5	ASQRAGQEYGYT
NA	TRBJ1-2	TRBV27	ASRGPGHYGYT
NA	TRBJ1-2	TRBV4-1	ASSPPGRGGVYGYT
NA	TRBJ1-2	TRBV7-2	ASSPQGPYGYT
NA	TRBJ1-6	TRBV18	ASSPGPTKSPLH
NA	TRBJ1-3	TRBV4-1	ASSQGSASSGNTIY
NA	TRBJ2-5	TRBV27	ASSPGGSVRRGETQY
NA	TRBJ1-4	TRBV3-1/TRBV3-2	ASSTPGAPRANEKLF
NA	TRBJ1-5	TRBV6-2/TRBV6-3	ASSYSKASGNQPQH
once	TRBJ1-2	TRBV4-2	ASSQDRPWTGGYT
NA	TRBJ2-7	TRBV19	ASHAGTSGSNEQY
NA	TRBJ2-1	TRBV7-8	ASSPGRVYNEQF
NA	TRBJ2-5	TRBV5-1	ASSLGDRAGGETQY
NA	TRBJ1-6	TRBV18	ASSPNNYRGNSPLH
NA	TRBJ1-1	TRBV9	ASSAQGNTEAF
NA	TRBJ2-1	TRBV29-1	SAGPGDNEQF
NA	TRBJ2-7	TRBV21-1	ASSNRDNPCYEQY
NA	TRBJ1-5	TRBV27	ASSSRTGGHSQPQH
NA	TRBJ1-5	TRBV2	ASRPGTDQPQH
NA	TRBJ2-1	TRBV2	ASSSGTISNEQF
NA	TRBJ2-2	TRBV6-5	ASSRQGFAGELF
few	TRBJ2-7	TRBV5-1	ASSLGRSSYEQY
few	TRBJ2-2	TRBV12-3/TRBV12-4	ASSVRAWGELF
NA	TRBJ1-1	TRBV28	ASSLGGAMNTEAF
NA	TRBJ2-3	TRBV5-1	ASSYRRESDTQY
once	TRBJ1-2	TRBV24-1	ATSDSTGTGDYGYT
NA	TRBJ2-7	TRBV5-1	ASSLDPAYEQY
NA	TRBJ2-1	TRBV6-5	ASSPDKGYNEQF
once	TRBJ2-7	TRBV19	ASSISGQGTVQY
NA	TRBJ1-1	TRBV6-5	ASSYSGQGDTEAF
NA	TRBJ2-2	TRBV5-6	ASSLRDFYTGELF
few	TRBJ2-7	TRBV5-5	ASSLVGGQGLYEQY
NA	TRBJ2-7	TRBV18	ASSEAGTFHEQY
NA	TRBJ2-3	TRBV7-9	ASSSPGFADTQY
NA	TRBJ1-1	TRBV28	ASLNRDKAF
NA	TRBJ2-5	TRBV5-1	ASMIGQLRQETQY
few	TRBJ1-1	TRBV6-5	ASSISGTPNTEAF
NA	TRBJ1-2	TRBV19	ASRDGQKPNGYT
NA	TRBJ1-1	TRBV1	TSRPGSPRLNTEAF
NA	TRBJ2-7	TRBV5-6	ASSSTVSYEQY
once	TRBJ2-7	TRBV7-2	ASSSQSGSEQY
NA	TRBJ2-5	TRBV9	ASSVTGLVKETQY